Listed here is a single T cell receptor (beta chain). The data derive from a study of monozygotic twins with inflammatory bowel disease. TCRdb reprocessed the 5' RACE reads; each CDR3 protein has one entry and no DNA is given. Seen in this sample are 420,000 or so distinct CDR3 sequences; the ten most common clones hold more than 2%. This CDR3 is built from 12 residues. CDR1 and CDR2 from the germline V gene are MNHEY and SMNVEV (reference sequence). The chain employs TRBV27 and TRBJ1-1; the TCRdb call, TRBD1, lacks DNA for checking. This sequence originates from a human donor with ulcerative colitis or Crohn's disease, or a healthy co-twin of an affected twin (not recorded which). Specimen: blood. The CDR3 spells CAVGARNTEAFF.